The 21 T cell receptor beta chains reported below all come from one sample, sequenced in a study of metastatic and nonmetastatic thyroid tumors. Patients underwent thyroid surgery, and none had received any treatment before it. From the PCR reads, TCRdb re-called clones with MiXCR. The sample has some 17,000 clones, approximately 20% seen once. The sample consisted of adjacent normal tissue. The receptors derive from a female donor with papillary thyroid cancer or a benign thyroid nodule (not recorded which). Some clones in this sample may be carry-over from other donors' samples.

This clone was picked up a small number of times. The genes are TRBV2 and TRBJ1-1; the D gene is possibly TRBD1 (5 bases). V lost 3 bases and J 4 bases, leaving 12 bases between the germline ends. Germline V gives CDR1 SNHLY, CDR2 FYNNEI. CDR3 length: 14 amino acids. CDR3 loop: CASSDRPGGTEAFF. CDR3 coding DNA: TGTGCCAGCAGTGACCGACCCGGGGGCACTGAAGCTTTCTTT.

Judged by abundance, this clone is medium-sized. The chain joins TRBV20-1 to TRBJ2-7; 10 bases align to TRBD2. The CDR3 runs to 15 residues. Germline CDR1 reads DFQATT; CDR2 reads SNEGSKA (reference sequence). After removal of 5 bases from V and 7 bases from J, the junction contained 14 bases not matched to a gene. The CDR3 DNA is TGCAGTGCTCCCGAGGTTCTAGCGGGAGTATTTGAGCAGTACTTC. Translating it yields CSAPEVLAGVFEQYF.

This rearrangement joins TRBV5-4 to TRBJ2-7, with D unresolved. Germline-derived CDR1 and CDR2 are SGHNT and YYREEE (reference sequence). The CDR3 length is 15 residues. The ends were cut back, 0 bases at V and 3 bases at J, with 13 bases in the middle. Written as DNA, the CDR3 is TGTGCCAGCAGCTTGGAGCTTGAGTCTTTCTACGAGCAGTACTTC. Residues: CASSLELESFYEQYF.

In this sample, this clone turned up a few times. This chain uses TRBV2 with TRBJ2-7, with 8 bases identical to TRBD2. Trimming cost V 7 bases and J 2 bases; bases outside gene matches: 10. Germline V lookup: CDR1 SNHLY, CDR2 FYNNEI. There are 15 residues in the CDR3. DNA for the CDR3: TGTGCCAGCATTCCGGGGGGGTTTGGACCCTACGAGCAGTACTTC. As protein: CASIPGGFGPYEQYF.

This clone was observed at least ten times. The sample contains more than one DNA sequence encoding this CDR3. V usage is TRBV7-2 and J usage is TRBJ2-1; 8 nucleotides match TRBD2. Germline V lookup: CDR1 SGHTA, CDR2 FQGNSA. The V segment lost 6 bases and the J segment 6 bases; nucleotides outside the gene matches: 10. This CDR3 region has 15 residues. The CDR3 region is CASRARGGLFNEQFF. In DNA form, the CDR3 reads TGTGCCAGCAGGGCCCGGGGGGGCTTGTTCAATGAGCAGTTCTTC.

This clone was counted between two and nine times. This chain joins TRBV6-1 and TRBJ2-5; TRBD2 aligns across 8 bases. The CDR3 contains 16 residues. Germline values: CDR1 MNHNS, CDR2 SASEGT. Trimming removed 5 bases from V and 4 bases from J; junction bases left unmatched: 12. CDR3 coding DNA: TGTGCCAGCAGTTTATCTCGCGGGGGGCGGAGAGAGACCCAGTACTTC. Its translation is CASSLSRGGRRETQYF.

This clone was counted ten times or more. The V gene is TRBV7-8, the J gene TRBJ2-2, with D hard to call. V was shortened by 8 bases and J by 0 bases, with 13 bases between the two germline ends. Germline CDR1 reads SGHVS; CDR2 reads FQNEAQ. This CDR3 comprises 15 residues. CDR3 sequence (DNA): TGTGCCAGCTCTATCTTGCTAGCGAACACCGGGGAGCTGTTTTTT. Translated: CASSILLANTGELFF.

This clone was seen ten or more times. This sequence joins TRBV30 and TRBJ2-1; 14 bases line up with TRBD2. Per germline, CDR1 GTSNPN and CDR2 SVGIG (reference sequence). This CDR3 is 19 amino acids long. The junction had 17 bases not matched to a gene; V was cut back by 3 bases and J by 7 bases. This CDR3 is CAWRRLAGTSGSKGNEQFF. The CDR3 DNA is TGTGCCTGGAGGAGGCTCGCCGGGACTAGCGGGAGTAAAGGGAATGAGCAGTTCTTC.

In this sample, this clone is medium-sized (0.01 to 0.1%). The chain employs TRBV11-3 and TRBJ2-1, with no clear D. Germline CDR1 and CDR2: SGHNT and YENEEA. Trimming took off 2 bases at V and 4 bases at J, with 9 bases between the two ends. The CDR3 has 14 amino acids. CDR3 nucleotide sequence: TGTGCCAGCAGCTTATCAACGGTATACAATGAGCAGTTCTTC. It is translated as CASSLSTVYNEQFF.

The sample holds a few counts of this clone. V gene TRBV12-3 or TRBV12-4 combines with J gene TRBJ2-1, with D unresolved. The CDR3 loop spans 12 amino acids. V lost 6 bases, J lost 7 bases, and 10 bases lay in between. The CDR3 region is CASSGGVNEQFF. In nucleotides, the CDR3 is TGTGCCAGCAGCGGCGGTGTGAATGAGCAGTTCTTC.

This clone has a count of ten or more. J is TRBJ1-5 and V is TRBV29-1, with D possibly TRBD1 on 6 matching bases. Germline loops: CDR1 SQVTM, CDR2 ANQGSEA. V was shortened by 4 bases and J by 5 bases, with 12 bases between the two germline ends. This CDR3 has 13 amino acids. CDR3 bases: TGCAGCGTTGTACAGGGTACGGATCAGCCCCAGCATTTT. This gives the protein CSVVQGTDQPQHF.

This clone is medium-sized. The CDR3 coding sequence is TGTGCCAGTCGACTAGTTTTAGCCGGGGAGCTGTTTTTT. Residues: CASRLVLAGELFF. This rearrangement joins TRBV2 to TRBJ2-2; TRBD2 is a possible D gene (6 bases). In germline, CDR1 is SNHLY, CDR2 FYNNEI. The CDR3 spans 13 residues. Trimming removed 9 bases at V and 6 bases at J, with 14 bases between.

As regards this clone: An end of the junction does not agree with germline; a read error may underlie this. The chain employs TRBV2 and TRBJ1-1; 7 positions match TRBD1. Germline CDR1 and CDR2: SNHLY and FYNNEI. The CDR3 covers 16 residues. The CDR3 region has the DNA TGTGCCAGCAGTGTAGGGGGCTTTGGAATGAACACTGAAGCTTCCTTT. It codes for CASSVGGFGMNTEASF. The full variable domain, completed using reference TRBV2 and TRBJ1-1, is EPEVTQTPSHQVTQMGQEVILRCVPISNHLYFYWYRQILGQKVEFLVSFYNNEISEKSEIFDDQFSVERPDGSNFTLKIRSTKLEDSAMYFCASSVGGFGMNTEASFGQGTRLTVV.

V and J are TRBV7-3 and TRBJ2-1, with 9 nucleotides matching TRBD1. CDR1 and CDR2 from the germline V gene are SGHTA and FQGTGA. This CDR3 region has 17 residues. Unmatched junction bases numbered 15, after V lost 4 bases and J lost 8 bases. DNA for the CDR3: TGTGCCAGCAGCTCTGGCTTGGACAGGGGCCCGCGGGATGAGCAGTTCTTC. It codes for CASSSGLDRGPRDEQFF.

With respect to this clone: An end of the junction differs from the germline gene, which may be a read error. The chain carries TRBV15 and TRBJ1-5; D is possibly TRBD1 (5 bases). The length of the CDR3 is 16 residues. The germline V gene has CDR1 LNHNV and CDR2 YYDKDF (reference sequence). This chain's CDR3 is CATSIEGQGGNQPQHF. DNA for the CDR3: TGTGCCACTAGCATAGAAGGTCAGGGAGGCAATCAGCCCCAGCATTTT. Full variable domain (outside the CDR3, taken from reference TRBV15 and TRBJ1-5): DAMVIQNPRYQVTQFGKPVTLSCSQTLNHNVMYWYQQKSSQAPKLLFHYYDKDFNNEADTPDNFQSRRPNTSFCFLDIRSPGLGDTAMYLCATSIEGQGGNQPQHFGDGTRLSIL.

The chain joins TRBV6-1 to TRBJ1-4; D remains unclear. The CDR3 runs 15 residues. Germline lookup yields CDR1 MNHNS and CDR2 SASEGT. V was shortened by 6 bases and J by 7 bases, with 18 bases between the two germline ends. The CDR3, as DNA: TGTGCCAGCAGGGTTTCGGGGATTATAGGTGAAAAACTGTTTTTT. Translation gives CASRVSGIIGEKLFF.

The table lists this clone with a few counts. One end of the junction varies from germline; a read error may be responsible. The genes are TRBV12-3 or TRBV12-4 and TRBJ1-5, with TRBD1 as a possible D gene (5 bases). The CDR3 has 12 residues. The CDR3 loop is CSSIRGDQPQHF. The DNA for the CDR3 is TGTTCCAGCATCCGGGGCGATCAGCCCCAGCATTTT.

This clone was counted at least ten times. The chain uses TRBV28 and TRBJ2-3, with 9 positions matching TRBD1. Trimming removed 4 bases from V and 4 bases from J; junction bases left unmatched: 9. The CDR3 runs 16 residues. The germline gives CDR1 MDHEN, CDR2 SYDVKM. The CDR3: CASSSGQGTSSDTQYF. The CDR3 DNA sequence: TGTGCCAGCAGTTCGGGACAGGGAACCTCCTCAGATACGCAGTATTTT.

This clone was counted at least ten times. The chain carries TRBV20-1 and TRBJ2-3; possibly TRBD1 or TRBD2 for D (6 bases each). The V end lost 1 base, the J end lost 0 bases, and 26 bases lay between the germline ends. CDR1 is DFQATT and CDR2 is SNEGSKA in the germline V gene (reference sequence). The CDR3 is 20 residues long. The CDR3 DNA is TGCAGTGCTAGAGCTCCCCCCGGGGGCGGGAATACTTCTAGCACAGATACGCAGTATTTT. Amino acids: CSARAPPGGGNTSSTDTQYF.

This clone was counted a few times. The chain has TRBV5-1 and TRBJ2-3; D unclear. Germline CDR1 SGHRS, CDR2 YFSETQ. V lost 7 bases and J lost 3, with 18 bases in between. The CDR3 contains 15 residues. The DNA of the CDR3 is TGCGCCAGCCACCGGACCGTCGCCGAGACAGATACGCAGTATTTT. Translated: CASHRTVAETDTQYF. The full variable domain, rest sourced from reference TRBV5-1 and TRBJ2-3, is KAGVTQTPRYLIKTRGQQVTLSCSPISGHRSVSWYQQTPGQGLQFLFEYFSETQRNKGNFPGRFSGRQFSNSRSEMNVSTLELGDSALYLCASHRTVAETDTQYFGPGTRLTVL.

This clone was counted many times. This chain uses TRBV5-6 with TRBJ1-4; 11 bases align to TRBD1. Trimming cost V 0 bases and J 6 bases; bases outside gene matches: 4. The germline gives CDR1 SGHDT, CDR2 YYEEEE. The CDR3 length is 16 residues. The CDR3 nucleotides read TGTGCCAGCAGCTTGGAGGAGGACAGGGGGCATGAAAAACTGTTTTTT. Its protein product is CASSLEEDRGHEKLFF. Based on the CDR3 plus reference TRBV5-6 and TRBJ1-4, the full variable domain is DAGVTQSPTHLIKTRGQQVTLRCSPKSGHDTVSWYQQALGQGPQFIFQYYEEEERQRGNFPDRFSGHQFPNYSSELNVNALLLGDSALYLCASSLEEDRGHEKLFFGSGTQLSVL.